This passage covers 31 T cell receptor beta chains from one sample sequenced in a study of blood T cell repertoires in COVID-19. The table came from immunoSEQ multiplex PCR; TCRdb's copy has only in-frame clones and leaves some out. The repertoire includes 150,000 to 200,000 clones, around 73% of them detected once, and 17% sits in the top ten. Sequencing used PBMCs or T cells enriched from blood (not recorded which). The receptors derive from a woman aged 45-60 years who had recovered from COVID-19.

The chain employs TRBV24-1 and TRBJ2-5; TRBD1 might be the D (5 bases). In germline, CDR1 is KGHDR, CDR2 SFDVKD. CDR3 size: 15 residues. V dropped 1 base and J dropped 2 bases, with 10 bases sitting between them. Written as DNA, the CDR3 is TGTGCCACCAGTGATTTTGCCGACAGTCAAGAGACCCAGTACTTC. Encoded protein: CATSDFADSQETQYF.

In its sample, this clone was seen a few times. The chain couples TRBV4-1 to TRBJ1-6; TRBD1 agrees at 7 bases. CDR3 length equals 14 residues. J lost 10 bases, V lost 4 bases, and 7 bases had no gene match. Germline CDR1 MGHRA, CDR2 YSYEKL. CDR3 in DNA: TGCGCCAGCAGCCCTGGGACAGTTCCGTCACCCCTCCACTTT. It encodes CASSPGTVPSPLHF.

In this sample, this clone turned up once. The chain uses TRBV5-1 and TRBJ2-3, with TRBD2 matching over 16 bases. Germline V gene lookup returns CDR1 SGHRS and CDR2 YFSETQ. The CDR3 contains 19 residues. Trimming removed 5 bases from V and 0 bases from J; junction bases left unmatched: 9. The CDR3 region is CASRPGLAGGPFSTDTQYF. The DNA of the CDR3 is TGCGCCAGCAGACCGGGACTAGCGGGAGGGCCATTTAGCACAGATACGCAGTATTTT. Full variable domain (remainder filled in from reference TRBV5-1 and TRBJ2-3): KAGVTQTPRYLIKTRGQQVTLSCSPISGHRSVSWYQQTPGQGLQFLFEYFSETQRNKGNFPGRFSGRQFSNSRSEMNVSTLELGDSALYLCASRPGLAGGPFSTDTQYFGPGTRLTVL.

CDR3 coding DNA: TGTGCCAGCAGCCAAGGAGGACTAGCGGCGAACGAGCAGTACTTC. Amino acids: CASSQGGLAANEQYF. The rearrangement links TRBV3-1 (or the pseudogene TRBV3-2) to TRBJ2-7; 10 bases align to TRBD2. The CDR3 covers 15 residues. From germline, CDR1 is LGHDT and CDR2 YNNKEL (reference sequence). The V and J ends lost 1 base and 5 bases, in that order; junction bases with no gene match: 5.

This chain links TRBV19 with TRBJ1-4; the match to TRBD1 covers 7 bases. Germline V gene sequence: CDR1 LNHDA, CDR2 SQIVND (reference sequence). V was pared by 3 bases and J by 3 bases, with 4 bases of the junction left unmatched. The CDR3 runs to 15 residues. The CDR3 here is CASSMRTGSNEKLFF. CDR3 sequence (DNA): TGTGCCAGTAGTATGAGGACAGGTTCTAATGAAAAACTGTTTTTT.

The rearrangement links TRBV2 to TRBJ2-3, with 8 positions matching TRBD2. Germline trimming cut 7 bases from V and 1 base from J; bases unmatched to any gene: 4. The CDR3 loop spans 14 amino acids. Germline V gives CDR1 SNHLY, CDR2 FYNNEI. The CDR3 protein is CASTLRGGTDTQYF. The CDR3 DNA follows: TGTGCCAGCACTTTGCGGGGGGGCACAGATACGCAGTATTTT.

The chain is built from TRBV6-5 and TRBJ2-2; D possibly corresponds to TRBD2 (6 bases). Germline V gene sequence: CDR1 MNHEY, CDR2 SVGAGI. The V gene lost 4 bases and the J gene lost 1 base, with 10 bases spanning the gap. There are 15 residues in the CDR3. The CDR3 sequence is CASSSVGGNTGELFF. DNA of the CDR3: TGTGCCAGCAGTTCAGTCGGGGGGAACACCGGGGAGCTGTTTTTT.

The V call is TRBV19, the J call TRBJ2-7; D is possibly TRBD1 (5 bases). V was trimmed by 9 bases and J by 1 base, leaving 16 bases between them. The CDR3 is made up of 14 amino acids. Germline V gives CDR1 LNHDA, CDR2 SQIVND (reference sequence). The DNA for the CDR3 is TGTGCCAGCCAAGACAGTCCCCAATCCTACGAGCAGTACTTC. Translating gives CASQDSPQSYEQYF.

The genes are TRBV7-2 and TRBJ2-1, with 8 bases identical to TRBD1. Germline-derived CDR1 and CDR2 are SGHTA and FQGNSA. The CDR3 sequence is 15 residues long. V lost 5 bases to trimming and J lost 3 bases; unmatched junction nucleotides: 6. The CDR3 DNA reads TGTGCCAGCAGCCCCGGACAGGGAAGCTACAATGAGCAGTTCTTC. It encodes CASSPGQGSYNEQFF.

This clone was seen only a few times. CDR3 in amino acids: CASSQSSRLAGQQETQYF. CDR3 DNA sequence: TGCGCCAGCAGCCAATCCTCCCGACTAGCGGGACAGCAAGAGACCCAGTACTTC. The gene calls are TRBV4-3 and TRBJ2-5; 11 positions match TRBD2. The CDR3 spans 18 residues. After removal of 2 bases from V and 2 bases from J, the junction contained 10 bases not matched to a gene. CDR1 and CDR2 from the germline V gene are LGHNA and YSLEER.

V gene TRBV7-8 combines with J gene TRBJ1-2; D is ambiguous. The CDR3 is 12 residues long. Trimming shortened V by 3 bases and J by 8 bases, and 10 bases separated the two germline ends. Germline values: CDR1 SGHVS, CDR2 FQNEAQ. The CDR3 sequence is CASSFGELGYTF. In DNA, the CDR3 is TGTGCCAGCAGCTTTGGGGAGCTGGGCTACACCTTC.

This clone was recorded at least ten times. V usage is TRBV7-2 and J usage is TRBJ2-7, with 9 bases that match TRBD1. Losses at the gene ends were 5 bases for V and 5 bases for J; bases not matched to a gene: 4. Germline lookup yields CDR1 SGHTA and CDR2 FQGNSA. The CDR3 loop spans 13 amino acids. The CDR3 region is CASSLWTGDEQYF. CDR3 in DNA: TGTGCCAGCAGCCTATGGACAGGGGACGAGCAGTACTTC.

The CDR3 DNA reads as TGTGCCAGCAGCTTGCTAGCGGGTCTTTACGAGCAGTACTTC. Translation gives CASSLLAGLYEQYF. The chain uses TRBV11-2 and TRBJ2-7, with 8 bases lining up with TRBD2. Per germline, CDR1 SGHAT and CDR2 FQNNGV. The CDR3 has 14 amino acids. Unmatched junction bases numbered 5, after V lost 3 bases and J lost 4 bases.

The chain has TRBV3-1 (or the pseudogene TRBV3-2) and TRBJ2-2, with 7 positions matching TRBD2. Germline assignment: CDR1 LGHDT and CDR2 YNNKEL (reference sequence). There are 16 residues in the CDR3. V gave up 5 bases and J gave up 4 bases; unmatched junction bases: 10. The CDR3 sequence is CASSKRGGWSTGELFF. The CDR3, as DNA: TGTGCCAGCAGCAAAAGGGGAGGGTGGTCCACCGGGGAGCTGTTTTTT.

The CDR3 sequence: CASSDPRQARNTIYF. The DNA of the CDR3 is TGTGCCAGCAGCGATCCAAGACAGGCCCGAAACACCATATATTTT. The chain employs TRBV5-4 and TRBJ1-3, with D possibly TRBD1 on 6 matching bases. Trimming shortened V by 4 bases and J by 5 bases, and 16 bases separated the two germline ends. The CDR3 consists of 15 residues. Germline assignment: CDR1 SGHNT and CDR2 YYREEE (reference sequence).

The chain has TRBV4-2 and TRBJ2-7, with D perhaps TRBD2 (6 bases). There are 15 residues in the CDR3. Trimming pared 0 bases from V and 0 bases from J, leaving 9 bases between. CDR1 and CDR2 from the germline V gene are LGHNA and YNFKEQ. CDR3 sequence reads: CASSQEIAVSYEQYF. CDR3 nucleotide sequence: TGTGCCAGCAGCCAAGAGATAGCGGTCTCCTACGAGCAGTACTTC.

J is TRBJ2-2 and V is TRBV11-2; D possibly corresponds to TRBD2 (7 bases). Germline V gives CDR1 SGHAT, CDR2 FQNNGV. Deletions cut 5 bases from V and 4 bases from J, with 14 bases between. The CDR3 has 15 residues. The CDR3 protein is CASSVVGGGTGELFF. CDR3 bases: TGTGCCAGCAGCGTGGTAGGGGGGGGCACCGGGGAGCTGTTTTTT.

The J gene is TRBJ1-1, the V gene TRBV5-5; tentatively, D is TRBD1 (6 bases). Germline CDR1 SGHKS, CDR2 YYEKEE (reference sequence). The CDR3 covers 11 residues. Trimming pared 7 bases from V and 9 bases from J, leaving 13 bases between. Here the CDR3 DNA reads TGTGCCAGCCTCCTAGACAGGAAAGCTTTCTTT. Its protein is CASLLDRKAFF. The full variable domain, rest sourced from reference TRBV5-5 and TRBJ1-1, is DAGVTQSPTHLIKTRGQQVTLRCSPISGHKSVSWYQQVLGQGPQFIFQYYEKEERGRGNFPDRFSARQFPNYSSELNVNALLLGDSALYLCASLLDRKAFFGQGTRLTVV.

The chain links TRBV2 to TRBJ1-1; D might be TRBD1 (5 bases). The V and J ends lost 10 bases and 4 bases respectively, with 16 bases between them. This CDR3 has 13 residues. Germline V gives CDR1 SNHLY, CDR2 FYNNEI. This CDR3 reads CANSPVGGTEAFF. The CDR3, as DNA: TGTGCCAATTCCCCCGTGGGGGGCACTGAAGCTTTCTTT.

The J gene is TRBJ2-1, the V gene TRBV4-1; D gene unclear. The length of the CDR3 is 15 residues. Trimming cost V 1 base and J 0 bases, with 7 bases left between them. Germline assignment: CDR1 MGHRA and CDR2 YSYEKL. The CDR3 reads CASSQAESSYNEQFF. The DNA for the CDR3 is TGCGCCAGCAGCCAAGCTGAGAGCTCCTACAATGAGCAGTTCTTC.

The chain carries TRBV5-6 and TRBJ2-7, with D perhaps matching TRBD1 (5 bases). CDR3 length equals 14 residues. Germline V gene sequence: CDR1 SGHDT, CDR2 YYEEEE. The germline V and J ends were trimmed by 4 bases and 2 bases, with 13 bases remaining between them. The CDR3 DNA follows: TGTGCCAGCAGCCTTCCGACAGCTCCCTACGAGCAGTACTTC. Translating gives CASSLPTAPYEQYF. Combining the CDR3 with reference TRBV5-6 and TRBJ2-7 gives the whole variable domain DAGVTQSPTHLIKTRGQQVTLRCSPKSGHDTVSWYQQALGQGPQFIFQYYEEEERQRGNFPDRFSGHQFPNYSSELNVNALLLGDSALYLCASSLPTAPYEQYFGPGTRLTVT.

This rearrangement joins TRBV29-1 to TRBJ2-3, with 9 bases lining up with TRBD1. The CDR3 extends over 14 amino acids. Germline V gene lookup returns CDR1 SQVTM and CDR2 ANQGSEA. Unmatched junction bases numbered 7, after V lost 6 bases and J lost 3 bases. CDR3 coding DNA: TGCAGCGTCCGGGACAGGGTTGGGACAGATACGCAGTATTTT. It translates to CSVRDRVGTDTQYF.

The V gene is TRBV19, the J gene TRBJ1-2; 10 positions agree with TRBD1. From germline, CDR1 is LNHDA and CDR2 SQIVND (reference sequence). CDR3 size: 13 residues. V shed 7 bases, J shed 6 bases, and the junction held 5 bases outside the gene matches. The CDR3 here is CASKLGTGDGYTF. As DNA, the CDR3 is TGTGCCAGTAAACTCGGGACAGGGGATGGCTACACCTTC.

This chain links TRBV7-9 with TRBJ2-5; D is uncertain. V lost 0 bases, J lost 5 bases, and 4 bases lay in between. The germline V gene encodes CDR1 SEHNR and CDR2 FQNEAQ (reference sequence). CDR3 size: 12 residues. CDR3 nucleotide sequence: TGTGCCAGCAGCTTAGCGGCCGAGACCCAGTACTTC. It specifies CASSLAAETQYF. Full variable domain (remainder filled in from reference TRBV7-9 and TRBJ2-5): DTGVSQNPRHKITKRGQNVTFRCDPISEHNRLYWYRQTLGQGPEFLTYFQNEAQLEKSRLLSDRFSAERPKGSFSTLEIQRTEQGDSAMYLCASSLAAETQYFGPGTRLLVL.

The CDR3 sequence is CASSVAWEGELFF. The CDR3 DNA follows: TGTGCCAGCAGCGTAGCGTGGGAGGGGGAGCTGTTTTTT. The genes are TRBV9 and TRBJ2-2; D is possibly TRBD2 (5 bases). V lost 0 bases to trimming and J lost 8 bases, with 8 bases between them. The CDR3 runs to 13 residues. Germline lookup yields CDR1 SGDLS and CDR2 YYNGEE.

This chain uses TRBV6-2 or TRBV6-3 with TRBJ1-1; 7 bases map to TRBD1. Per germline, CDR1 MNHEY and CDR2 SVGEGT. J lost 5 bases, V lost 6 bases, and 6 bases had no gene match. This CDR3 has 13 residues. The CDR3: CASSPGQATEAFF. CDR3 in DNA: TGTGCCAGCAGCCCCGGACAGGCAACTGAAGCTTTCTTT.

DNA for the CDR3: TGTGCCAGCAGCCACGCTATACCGACAGGGGACTATGGCTACACCTTC. Its protein product is CASSHAIPTGDYGYTF. The chain combines TRBV13 with TRBJ1-2; 8 nucleotides agree with TRBD1. Germline V gene data show CDR1 as PRHDT and CDR2 as FYEKMQ (reference sequence). V was pared by 5 bases and J by 3 bases, with 11 bases of the junction left unmatched. The length of the CDR3 is 16 residues.

The gene calls are TRBV7-9 and TRBJ1-5; 9 positions match TRBD1. V was pared by 1 base and J by 7 bases, with 2 bases of the junction left unmatched. Per the germline V gene, CDR1 is SEHNR and CDR2 is FQNEAQ (reference sequence). This CDR3 region has 14 residues. CDR3 sequence (DNA): TGTGCCAGCAGCTTAGGAGACAGGGGGCAGCCCCAGCATTTT. Protein: CASSLGDRGQPQHF.

J is TRBJ1-4 and V is TRBV3-1 (or the pseudogene TRBV3-2); 8 bases map to TRBD1. This CDR3 comprises 12 residues. CDR1 is LGHDT and CDR2 is YNNKEL in the germline V gene (reference sequence). V trimming: 8 bases; J trimming: 5 bases; junction bases outside the gene matches: 1. In DNA, the CDR3 is TGTGCCAGCCGACAGGGGAATGAAAAACTGTTTTTT. Its protein is CASRQGNEKLFF.

The chain combines TRBV2 with TRBJ2-5, with a tentative D call TRBD1 (5 bases). CDR1 is SNHLY, CDR2 FYNNEI, per germline. Trimming removed 0 bases at V and 4 bases at J, with 12 bases between. The CDR3 consists of 15 residues. The DNA of the CDR3 is TGTGCCAGCAGTGAAGCTTTGGGGCAGGGAGAGACCCAGTACTTC. Protein product: CASSEALGQGETQYF.

This sequence joins TRBV2 and TRBJ1-2, with a tentative D call TRBD1 (5 bases). The CDR3 covers 15 residues. CDR1 and CDR2 from the germline V gene are SNHLY and FYNNEI. The V end lost 9 bases, the J end lost 7 bases, and 24 bases lay between the germline ends. CDR3 sequence: CARQAEETQEGGYTF. The CDR3 nucleotides read TGTGCCAGGCAAGCCGAAGAGACACAGGAGGGTGGCTACACCTTC.